The entry that follows covers one T cell receptor beta chain sequence. What it binds is unknown. Primers: 60 Vbeta forward and 13 Jbeta reverse. Sequencing used immunoSEQ multiplex PCR; TCRdb keeps in-frame clones, though not all of them. The sample carries tens of thousands of clones, around 67% recorded once. This sample was included in a study of cytomegalovirus exposure and HLA in healthy donors. Study results and limitations: Relative to the approximately 700-donor mean, N-insertions were reportedly fewer in an Asian-associated ancestry cluster in a later analysis. The classifier reportedly diagnosed cytomegalovirus status with high sensitivity and specificity.

Sequenced material: PBMCs. The receptor's source is a woman between 50 and 59 years old in good health and CMV-seropositive.

The CDR3 DNA follows: TGCAGCGTTGAAGTTCGAGGGAAGAGTCAGCCCCAGCATTTT. Translated: CSVEVRGKSQPQHF. This chain uses TRBV29-1 with TRBJ1-5; D unresolved. This CDR3 comprises 14 residues. V was pared by 1 base and J by 6 bases, with 13 bases between. Germline V CDR1 and CDR2: SQVTM, ANQGSEA.